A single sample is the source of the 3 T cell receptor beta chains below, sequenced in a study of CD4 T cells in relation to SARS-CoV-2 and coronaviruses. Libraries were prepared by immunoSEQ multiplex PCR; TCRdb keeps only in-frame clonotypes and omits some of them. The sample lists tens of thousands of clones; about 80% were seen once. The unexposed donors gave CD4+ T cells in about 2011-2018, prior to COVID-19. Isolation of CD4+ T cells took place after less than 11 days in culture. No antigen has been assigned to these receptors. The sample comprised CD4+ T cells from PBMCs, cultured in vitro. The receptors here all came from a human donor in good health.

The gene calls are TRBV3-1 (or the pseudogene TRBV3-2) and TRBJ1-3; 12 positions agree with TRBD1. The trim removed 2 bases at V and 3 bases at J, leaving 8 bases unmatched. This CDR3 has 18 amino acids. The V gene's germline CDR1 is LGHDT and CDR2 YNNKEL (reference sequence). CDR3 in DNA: TGTGCCAGCAGCCAACTCGGGACAGGGGGCTTCTTTGGAAACACCATATATTTT. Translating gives CASSQLGTGGFFGNTIYF.

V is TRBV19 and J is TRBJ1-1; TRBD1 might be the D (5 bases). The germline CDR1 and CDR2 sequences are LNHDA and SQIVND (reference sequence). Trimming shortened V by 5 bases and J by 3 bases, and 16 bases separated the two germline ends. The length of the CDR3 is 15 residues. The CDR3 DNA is TGTGCCAGTAGTGTCTCCAGGGTTTCGGACACTGAAGCTTTCTTT. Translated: CASSVSRVSDTEAFF.

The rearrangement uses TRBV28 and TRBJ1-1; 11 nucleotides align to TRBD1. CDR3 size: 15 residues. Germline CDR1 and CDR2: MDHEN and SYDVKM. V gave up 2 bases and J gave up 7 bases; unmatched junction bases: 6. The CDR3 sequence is CASSLPGQGAGEAFF. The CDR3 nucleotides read TGTGCCAGCAGTTTACCTGGACAGGGGGCTGGTGAAGCTTTCTTT.